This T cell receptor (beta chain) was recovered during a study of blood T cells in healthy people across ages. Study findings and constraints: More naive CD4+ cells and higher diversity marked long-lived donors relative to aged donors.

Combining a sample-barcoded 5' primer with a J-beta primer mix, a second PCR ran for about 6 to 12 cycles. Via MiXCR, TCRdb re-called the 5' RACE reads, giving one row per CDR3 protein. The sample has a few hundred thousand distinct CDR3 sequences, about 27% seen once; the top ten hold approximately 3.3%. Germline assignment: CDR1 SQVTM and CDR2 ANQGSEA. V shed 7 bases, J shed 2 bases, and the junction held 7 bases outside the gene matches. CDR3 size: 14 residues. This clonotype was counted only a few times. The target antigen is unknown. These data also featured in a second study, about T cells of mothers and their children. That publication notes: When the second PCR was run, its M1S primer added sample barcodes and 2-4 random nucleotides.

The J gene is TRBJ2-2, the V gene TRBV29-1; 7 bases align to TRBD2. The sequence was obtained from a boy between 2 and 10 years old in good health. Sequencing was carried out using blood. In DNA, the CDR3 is TGCAGCGCCAAGCCTAGCGGTAACACCGGGGAGCTGTTTTTT. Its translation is CSAKPSGNTGELFF.